This T cell receptor (beta chain) originates from a study of blood T cell repertoires in COVID-19. Study-level background: Sites across the United States, Italy and Spain contributed samples from acute and convalescent COVID-19. Sources were T cells, B-cell-depleted T cells, or PBMCs; the material itself was cDNA or gDNA.

Original data processing: Estimates of nucleated cell counts were drawn from the amplification of reference gene primers. TCRdb keeps only in-frame clones here, not all; method: immunoSEQ multiplex PCR. That table supplies the V and J calls and clone size; D and trimming were determined from the DNA. The data contain roughly 200,000 clones, more than 75% of them singletons. The CDR3 has 15 amino acids. V lost 2 bases, J lost 4 bases, and 7 bases stayed unmatched. The clonotype comes from a woman between 50 and 59 years old with active or convalescent COVID-19. The V gene is TRBV6-7, the J gene TRBJ2-7; 8 positions agree with TRBD2. TRBV6-7 is annotated as an ORF whose role is uncertain. The source material was peripheral blood. DNA of the CDR3: TGTGCCAGCAGTTACCCGCCAAGCGGGAGATACGAGCAGTACTTC. Translating it yields CASSYPPSGRYEQYF.